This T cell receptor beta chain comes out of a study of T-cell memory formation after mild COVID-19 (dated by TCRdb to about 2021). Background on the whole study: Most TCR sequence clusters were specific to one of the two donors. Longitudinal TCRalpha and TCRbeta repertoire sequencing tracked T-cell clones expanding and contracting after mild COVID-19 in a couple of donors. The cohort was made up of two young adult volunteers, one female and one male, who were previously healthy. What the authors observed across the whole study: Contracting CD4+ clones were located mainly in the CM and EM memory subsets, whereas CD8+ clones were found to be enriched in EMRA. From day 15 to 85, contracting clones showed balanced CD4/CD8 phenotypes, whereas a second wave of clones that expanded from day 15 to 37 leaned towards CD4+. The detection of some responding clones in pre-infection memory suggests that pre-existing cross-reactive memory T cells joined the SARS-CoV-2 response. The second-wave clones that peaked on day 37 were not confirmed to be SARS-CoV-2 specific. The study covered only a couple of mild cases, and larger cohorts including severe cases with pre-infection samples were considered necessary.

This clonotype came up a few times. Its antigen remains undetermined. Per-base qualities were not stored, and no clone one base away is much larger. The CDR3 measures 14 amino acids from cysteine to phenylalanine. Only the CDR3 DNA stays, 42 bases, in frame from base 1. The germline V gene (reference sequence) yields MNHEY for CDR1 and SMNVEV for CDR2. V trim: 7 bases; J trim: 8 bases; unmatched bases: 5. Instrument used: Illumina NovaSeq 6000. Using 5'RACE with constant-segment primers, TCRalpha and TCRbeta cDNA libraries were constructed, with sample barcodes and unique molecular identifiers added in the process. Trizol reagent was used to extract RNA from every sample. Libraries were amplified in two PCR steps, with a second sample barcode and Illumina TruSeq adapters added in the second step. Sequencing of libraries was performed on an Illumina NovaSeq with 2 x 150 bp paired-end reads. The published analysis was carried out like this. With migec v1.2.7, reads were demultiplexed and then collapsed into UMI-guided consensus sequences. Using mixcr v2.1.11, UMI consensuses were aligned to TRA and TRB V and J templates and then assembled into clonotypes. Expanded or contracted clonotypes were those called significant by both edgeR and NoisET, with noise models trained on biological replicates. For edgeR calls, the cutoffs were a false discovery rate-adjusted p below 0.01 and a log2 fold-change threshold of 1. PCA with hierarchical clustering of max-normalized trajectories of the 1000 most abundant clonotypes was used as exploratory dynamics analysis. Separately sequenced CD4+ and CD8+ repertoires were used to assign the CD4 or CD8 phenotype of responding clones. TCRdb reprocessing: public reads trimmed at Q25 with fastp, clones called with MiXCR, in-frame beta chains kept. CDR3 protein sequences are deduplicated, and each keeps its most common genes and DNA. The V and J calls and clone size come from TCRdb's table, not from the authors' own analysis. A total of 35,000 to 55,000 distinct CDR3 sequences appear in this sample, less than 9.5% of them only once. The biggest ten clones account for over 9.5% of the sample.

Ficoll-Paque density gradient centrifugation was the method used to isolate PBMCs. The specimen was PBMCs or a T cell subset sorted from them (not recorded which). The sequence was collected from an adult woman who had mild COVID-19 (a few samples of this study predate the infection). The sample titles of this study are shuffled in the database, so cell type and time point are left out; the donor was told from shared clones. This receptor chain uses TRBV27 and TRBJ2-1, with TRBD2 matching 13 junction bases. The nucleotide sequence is TGTGCCAGCAAAACTAGCGGGAGGGCCGATGAGCAGTTCTTC. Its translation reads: CASKTSGRADEQFF.